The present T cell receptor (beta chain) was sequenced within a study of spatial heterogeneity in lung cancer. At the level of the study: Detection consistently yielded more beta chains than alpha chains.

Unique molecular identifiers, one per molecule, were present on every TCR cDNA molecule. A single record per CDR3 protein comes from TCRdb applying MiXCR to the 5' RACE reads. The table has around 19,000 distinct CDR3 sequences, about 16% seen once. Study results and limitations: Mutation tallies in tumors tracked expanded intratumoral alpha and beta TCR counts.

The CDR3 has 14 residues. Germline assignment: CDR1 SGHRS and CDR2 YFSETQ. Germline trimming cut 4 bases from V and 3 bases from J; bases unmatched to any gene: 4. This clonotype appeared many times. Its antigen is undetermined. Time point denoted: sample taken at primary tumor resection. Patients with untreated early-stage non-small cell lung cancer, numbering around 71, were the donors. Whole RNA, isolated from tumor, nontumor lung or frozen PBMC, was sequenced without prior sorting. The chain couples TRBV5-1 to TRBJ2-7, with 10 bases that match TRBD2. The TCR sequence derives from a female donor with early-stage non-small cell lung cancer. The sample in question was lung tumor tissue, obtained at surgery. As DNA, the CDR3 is TGCGCCAGCAGCCGCGGACTAGCGGTCTACGAGCAGTACTTC. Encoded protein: CASSRGLAVYEQYF.